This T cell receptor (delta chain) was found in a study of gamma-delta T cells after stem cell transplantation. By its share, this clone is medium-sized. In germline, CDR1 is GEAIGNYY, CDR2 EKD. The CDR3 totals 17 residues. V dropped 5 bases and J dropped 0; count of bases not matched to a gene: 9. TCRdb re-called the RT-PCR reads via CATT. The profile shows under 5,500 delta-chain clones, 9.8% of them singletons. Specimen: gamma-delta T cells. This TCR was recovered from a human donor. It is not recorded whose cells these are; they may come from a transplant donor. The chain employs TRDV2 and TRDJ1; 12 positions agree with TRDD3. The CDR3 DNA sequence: TGTGCCTGTGTCCAACTGGGGGATACCATTGACACCGATAAACTCATCTTT. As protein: CACVQLGDTIDTDKLIF.